The rows below give T cell receptor beta chains drawn from one sample of a study of T cells after yellow fever vaccination. TCRdb independently ran MiXCR on the 5' RACE reads; one entry per CDR3 protein. The sample gives 360,000 or so distinct CDR3 sequences, around a tenth of which show up once; roughly a sixth is in the top ten. The specimen was PBMCs, collected on the day of the first yellow fever vaccination. These receptors all stem from a man younger than 35 who received the YFV17D yellow fever vaccine. CDR3s include the opening cysteine and the closing phenylalanine or tryptophan. A D gene is named only where the DNA matches it firmly. Size is omitted from some rows. Given values are once, few, many or a class for expanded clones.

DNA: TGCGCCAGCAGCTTTTCAGCGGGGGGAGACACAGATACGCAGTATTTT
CDR3: CASSFSAGGDTDTQYF
size: few
D: TRBD2
V: TRBV5-1
J: TRBJ2-3

DNA: TGCGCCAGCAGCCAAGAGGGTGTGGGACAGGGGGCTGGCTACACCTTC
CDR3: CASSQEGVGQGAGYTF
size: -
D: TRBD1
V: TRBV4-3
J: TRBJ1-2

DNA: TGCTGTGCTCGGAAAGCGCTAGCGGGGGGGTACAATGAGCAGTTCTTC
CDR3: CCARKALAGGYNEQFF
size: once
D: TRBD2
V: TRBV20-1
J: TRBJ2-1

DNA: TGTGCCAGCAGTAGAGGGGGGCAGATCTATGGCTACACCTTC
CDR3: CASSRGGQIYGYTF
size: few
D: -
V: TRBV27
J: TRBJ1-2

DNA: TGCAGCACGATCCGACAGCGTAAGCAGTTCTTC
CDR3: CSTIRQRKQFF
size: many
D: -
V: TRBV29-1
J: TRBJ2-1

DNA: TGTGCCAGCAGCCCAACTTCATTGGGCTATGGCTACACCTTC
CDR3: CASSPTSLGYGYTF
size: -
D: -
V: TRBV7-9
J: TRBJ1-2

DNA: TGTGCCAGCAGTTTAAAAAGACAGGGGTTCTCCGAGTCACCCCTCCACTTT
CDR3: CASSLKRQGFSESPLHF
size: -
D: TRBD1
V: TRBV6-5
J: TRBJ1-6

DNA: TGCGCCAGCAGCCTGGGGGAGATCCCGAATTCACCCCTCCACTTT
CDR3: CASSLGEIPNSPLHF
size: -
D: -
V: TRBV5-1
J: TRBJ1-6

DNA: TGTGCCAGCAGCTACACCGGGGGAGGTCAGGAAGAGACCCAGTACTTC
CDR3: CASSYTGGGQEETQYF
size: few
D: -
V: TRBV7-2
J: TRBJ2-5

DNA: TGTGCCAGCAGCGAGGCCTACCAAGAGACCCAGTACTTC
CDR3: CASSEAYQETQYF
size: few
D: -
V: TRBV12-3/TRBV12-4
J: TRBJ2-5

DNA: TGCGCCAGCAGCTTGGCCACAGGGTGGAACACTGAAGCTTTCTTT
CDR3: CASSLATGWNTEAFF
size: few
D: -
V: TRBV5-1
J: TRBJ1-1

DNA: TGCAGTGCTAGGATTCCGGGGGTCTATGGCTACACCTTC
CDR3: CSARIPGVYGYTF
size: few
D: -
V: TRBV20-1
J: TRBJ1-2

DNA: TGCGCCAGCAGCTATGCGACAGGGGGCATGGGAAACACCATATATTTT
CDR3: CASSYATGGMGNTIYF
size: -
D: TRBD1
V: TRBV5-1
J: TRBJ1-3

DNA: TGTGCCAGCAGTGGGGGACTTTACAATGAGCAGTTCTTC
CDR3: CASSGGLYNEQFF
size: -
D: -
V: TRBV2
J: TRBJ2-1

DNA: TGCAGTGCTCCGACGACTAGGACCGATGAGCAGTTCTTC
CDR3: CSAPTTRTDEQFF
size: many
D: -
V: TRBV20-1
J: TRBJ2-1

DNA: TGTGCCATCGGGGGGCCTAACACCGGGGAGCTGTTTTTT
CDR3: CAIGGPNTGELFF
size: few
D: -
V: TRBV6-1
J: TRBJ2-2

DNA: TGTGCCAGCAGCTCCCCTATAGCCAAAAACATTCAGTACTTC
CDR3: CASSSPIAKNIQYF
size: few
D: -
V: TRBV6-1
J: TRBJ2-4

DNA: TGTGCCAGCTCGGACGCGGGATTTAACTATGGCTACACCTTC
CDR3: CASSDAGFNYGYTF
size: -
D: -
V: TRBV6-2/TRBV6-3
J: TRBJ1-2

DNA: TGCGCCAGCAGCCAAGTGGGGTTGACTAATGAAAAACTGTTTTTT
CDR3: CASSQVGLTNEKLFF
size: few
D: -
V: TRBV4-1
J: TRBJ1-4

DNA: TGCGCCAGCAGCTTGGGTGTGTATTCGCCGGCGAATGAAGCTTTCTTT
CDR3: CASSLGVYSPANEAFF
size: -
D: -
V: TRBV5-1
J: TRBJ1-1

DNA: TGCGCCAGCAGCTTGGGTCCCCCCAATGAGCAGTTCTTC
CDR3: CASSLGPPNEQFF
size: -
D: -
V: TRBV5-1
J: TRBJ2-1

DNA: TGCGCCAGCAGCTTGCAGGGGCTGGGGAACGAGCAGTACTTC
CDR3: CASSLQGLGNEQYF
size: once
D: -
V: TRBV5-1
J: TRBJ2-7

DNA: TGTGCCAGCAGCTTCTGGGGCCATGAGCAGTTCTTC
CDR3: CASSFWGHEQFF
size: -
D: -
V: TRBV7-2
J: TRBJ2-1

DNA: TGTGCCAGCAGCTTCACGACAGGGGGAGATACGCAGTATTTT
CDR3: CASSFTTGGDTQYF
size: few
D: TRBD1
V: TRBV11-2
J: TRBJ2-3

DNA: TGTGCCAGCAGGTTGCCCGGGAGGGGTGAGCAGTTCTTC
CDR3: CASRLPGRGEQFF
size: few
D: TRBD2
V: TRBV6-1
J: TRBJ2-1

DNA: TGCAGTGCTAGACGGGACAGCCCTCCAGATACGCAGTATTTT
CDR3: CSARRDSPPDTQYF
size: few
D: TRBD1
V: TRBV20-1
J: TRBJ2-3

DNA: TGCGCCAGCAGCCGTCTAGCGGGGGTGTCAGATACGCAGTATTTT
CDR3: CASSRLAGVSDTQYF
size: few
D: TRBD2
V: TRBV4-1
J: TRBJ2-3

DNA: TGCGCCAGCAGCCAAGATTGGGGGGGGCGTTCAGATACGCAGTATTTT
CDR3: CASSQDWGGRSDTQYF
size: -
D: -
V: TRBV4-3
J: TRBJ2-3

DNA: TGTGCCAGCAGCTTAGCGGGGGGGCCGTCGGGCGAGCAGTTCTTC
CDR3: CASSLAGGPSGEQFF
size: once
D: -
V: TRBV7-6
J: TRBJ2-1

DNA: TGTGCCAGCAGCTTCGGACACCTCCTCGCCAGAGAGACCCAGTACTTC
CDR3: CASSFGHLLARETQYF
size: few
D: -
V: TRBV7-9
J: TRBJ2-5

DNA: TGTGCCAGCAGCCCAAACGGGCCCTATTCTGATGGCTACACCTTC
CDR3: CASSPNGPYSDGYTF
size: -
D: -
V: TRBV7-2
J: TRBJ1-2

DNA: TGTGCCAGCAGTCCCGCCGACAGGCTCAACACAGATACGCAGTATTTT
CDR3: CASSPADRLNTDTQYF
size: -
D: -
V: TRBV28
J: TRBJ2-3

DNA: TGTGCCAGCAGCTTAGTCCAGGGTCCCGGAAACATTCAGTACTTC
CDR3: CASSLVQGPGNIQYF
size: few
D: -
V: TRBV7-8
J: TRBJ2-4

DNA: TGTGCCAGCACCCCCCCGGGATCCTATAATTCACCCCTCCACTTT
CDR3: CASTPPGSYNSPLHF
size: -
D: -
V: TRBV5-4
J: TRBJ1-6

DNA: TGTGCCAGCGGACCACAGGGGCAGAGCTACAATGAGCAGTTCTTC
CDR3: CASGPQGQSYNEQFF
size: -
D: TRBD1
V: TRBV27
J: TRBJ2-1

DNA: TGTGCCAGCTCACCACGCCGGGGAGACACCGGGGAGCTGTTTTTT
CDR3: CASSPRRGDTGELFF
size: few
D: -
V: TRBV18
J: TRBJ2-2

DNA: TGTGCCAGCAGTCCTCGACAGGGGGAATATGATCAGCCCCAGCATTTT
CDR3: CASSPRQGEYDQPQHF
size: many
D: TRBD1
V: TRBV12-3/TRBV12-4
J: TRBJ1-5

DNA: TGTGCCAGCAGCACCTCCCGGGGGGCGGGCGAAAAACTGTTTTTT
CDR3: CASSTSRGAGEKLFF
size: -
D: -
V: TRBV6-1
J: TRBJ1-4

DNA: TGTGCCAGCAGTACTGCCGGATGGACAGGGGAAAACATTCAGTACTTC
CDR3: CASSTAGWTGENIQYF
size: many
D: TRBD1
V: TRBV12-3/TRBV12-4
J: TRBJ2-4

DNA: TGCGCCAGTTCGGATGCCCTCTCCTACGAGCAGTACTTC
CDR3: CASSDALSYEQYF
size: many
D: -
V: TRBV5-1
J: TRBJ2-7

DNA: TGTGCCAGCTCCCAACTCAGAGCCGGGACAGGGGGCTTCGAGCAGTACTTC
CDR3: CASSQLRAGTGGFEQYF
size: few
D: TRBD1
V: TRBV18
J: TRBJ2-7

DNA: TGTGCCAGCAGCGTAACCAGGGTGTCTGGCTACACCTTC
CDR3: CASSVTRVSGYTF
size: -
D: -
V: TRBV9
J: TRBJ1-2

DNA: TGTGCCAGCAGTTTACACCAACTACAGGGAAACTATGGCTACACCTTC
CDR3: CASSLHQLQGNYGYTF
size: few
D: -
V: TRBV7-9
J: TRBJ1-2

DNA: TGCGCCAGCAGCCAAGAACTGGTAGAAACGCAGTATTTT
CDR3: CASSQELVETQYF
size: -
D: -
V: TRBV4-3
J: TRBJ2-3

DNA: TGCGCCAGCAGCCAAGATCAAGACAAACCCTCCTACGAGCAGTACTTC
CDR3: CASSQDQDKPSYEQYF
size: -
D: -
V: TRBV4-1
J: TRBJ2-7

DNA: TGCAGCGTTGGTTCGGGGGTTGGAGCGGAGACCCAGTACTTC
CDR3: CSVGSGVGAETQYF
size: -
D: -
V: TRBV29-1
J: TRBJ2-5

DNA: TGCAGTGCGGCCCTTACAGGGAGAGAAGCCAAAAACATTCAGTACTTC
CDR3: CSAALTGREAKNIQYF
size: few
D: -
V: TRBV20-1
J: TRBJ2-4

DNA: TGTGCCAGCAGCCAAGCCCGGGTCCGCACTGAAGCTTTCTTT
CDR3: CASSQARVRTEAFF
size: -
D: -
V: TRBV14
J: TRBJ1-1

DNA: TGTGCCAGCAGTCCAAGGGGGTTTAGCAATCAGCCCCAGCATTTT
CDR3: CASSPRGFSNQPQHF
size: few
D: -
V: TRBV6-1
J: TRBJ1-5

DNA: TGTGCCAGCAGGGGACAGGGGCGTTCACCCCTCCACTTT
CDR3: CASRGQGRSPLHF
size: -
D: TRBD1
V: TRBV12-3/TRBV12-4
J: TRBJ1-6

DNA: TGTGCGATGGAGGCAGGGGGCACCGGGGAGCTGTTTTTT
CDR3: CAMEAGGTGELFF
size: -
D: TRBD1
V: TRBV7-8
J: TRBJ2-2

DNA: TGTGCCAGCACCAAAAAAGGACAACGCACAGATACGCAGTATTTT
CDR3: CASTKKGQRTDTQYF
size: few
D: -
V: TRBV7-2
J: TRBJ2-3

DNA: TGTGCCAGCAGCGTATCAGGGCTCGCTGAAAAACTGTTTTTT
CDR3: CASSVSGLAEKLFF
size: few
D: -
V: TRBV9
J: TRBJ1-4

DNA: TGTGCCAGTACCCCCAGGCCGAACACCGGGGAGCTGTTTTTT
CDR3: CASTPRPNTGELFF
size: few
D: -
V: TRBV19
J: TRBJ2-2

DNA: TGTGCCAGCCACCCTTTAACGGGAGCGAACACCGGGGAGCTGTTTTTT
CDR3: CASHPLTGANTGELFF
size: -
D: -
V: TRBV2
J: TRBJ2-2

DNA: TGCGCCAGCGGTTGCGGGGGGGCCGATGAGCAGTTCTTC
CDR3: CASGCGGADEQFF
size: -
D: TRBD2
V: TRBV23-1
J: TRBJ2-1

DNA: TGCGCCAGCAGCCCCCGGGCAGCCCTCAGGGATGAGCAGTTCTTC
CDR3: CASSPRAALRDEQFF
size: few
D: -
V: TRBV5-1
J: TRBJ2-1

DNA: TGCAGCGTTGAATGGTCCAGAAAACTAAAAGAGACCCAGTACTTC
CDR3: CSVEWSRKLKETQYF
size: -
D: -
V: TRBV29-1
J: TRBJ2-5

DNA: TGTGCCAGCAGCCCAGACGGCCGTTACACCGGGGAGCTGTTTTTT
CDR3: CASSPDGRYTGELFF
size: few
D: -
V: TRBV28
J: TRBJ2-2